These T cell receptor beta chains were read from a single sample in a study of cytomegalovirus exposure and HLA in healthy donors. Sequencing was performed with immunoSEQ multiplex PCR; in TCRdb, only in-frame clones are kept and a portion is missing. The sample holds under 70,000 clones. Sequences were obtained from PBMCs. These receptors were collected from a woman aged 18-29 years in good health and CMV-seronegative. CDR3s leave out the opening cysteine and the closing phenylalanine or tryptophan.

V gene	J gene	CDR3 protein
TRBV4-2	TRBJ1-3	ASSRSGQAFSSGNTIY
TRBV28	TRBJ2-5	ASSLVGSQETQY
TRBV5-1	TRBJ2-7	ASSLDGRQYYEQY
TRBV9	TRBJ2-7	ASSVVAGPPYEQY
TRBV7-9	TRBJ1-5	ASSLGRQPQH
TRBV6-1	TRBJ1-2	ASSEPYDAQRNYGYT
TRBV5-1	TRBJ1-1	ASSLSAGTEAF
TRBV28	TRBJ2-7	ASTIGTGSEQY
TRBV5-1	TRBJ1-1	ASKEQGVNTEAF
TRBV18	TRBJ1-6	ASSPTNPTGNNSPLH
TRBV4-1	TRBJ2-7	ASSREIAGAYEQY
TRBV29-1	TRBJ2-6	SVGQGNSGANVLT